This entry is about one T cell receptor (beta chain). Its antigen is still unknown. Sorting was done in triplicate for each CD8+ T cell subset (about 330,000 cells each). All TRB cDNA libraries came from 5' RACE performed with UMI labels. With the 5' RACE reads reprocessed, TCRdb shows one record per CDR3 protein and no DNA. The repertoire table contains 130,000 or so distinct CDR3 sequences. The sample comes from a study of CXCR3-negative and CXCR3-positive naive CD8 T cells. Study results and caveats: Memory, not naive, CXCR3-negative and CXCR3-positive cells differed in TRBV-TRBJ usage. In CXCR3-positive naive cells, the TRB CDR3s were more hydrophobic than in CXCR3-negative naive cells. Comparably high diversity marked both naive subsets, whereas memory CD8+ cells had much lower diversity.

This CDR3 spans 13 amino acids. Germline CDR1 is SGHRS and CDR2 is YFSETQ. The TCR originated in a human donor in good health. Some clones in this sample may be carry-over from other donors' samples. Sequenced sample: naive CXCR3- CD8+ T cells from blood. Described subset: CD45RO-CCR7+CD27+CD95- naive CD8+ T cells lacking CXCR3 (TNR3-). J is TRBJ1-1 and V is TRBV5-1. CDR3 in amino acids: CASSSLMNTEAFF.